The next 22 T cell receptor beta chains were all read from a single sample in a study of T cells in women clearing cervical HPV infection. TCRdb's table, derived via immunoSEQ multiplex PCR, lists solely in-frame clones and lacks some. The table gives roughly 30,000 clones; the top ten clones make up about 8% of it. The sequenced material came from blood buffy coat. All receptors derive from a woman aged 18 to 69 with a cervical HPV16 infection that either progressed to CIN3+ or cleared (not recorded which).

Worth noting for this clone: The CDR3 end lies 3 residues beyond the end of the read and is filled in from the germline J gene. The chain carries TRBV7-8 and TRBJ2-2; a weak D match, TRBD1 (5 bases). CDR3 length: 13 residues. V was cut by 5 bases and J by 5 bases, with 9 bases left in between. Germline V CDR1 and CDR2: SGHVS, FQNEAQ. Partial CDR3 DNA: TGTGCCAGCAGCCCCAGGGCGACCGGGGAG. It encodes CASSPRATGE. The whole CDR3 is CASSPRATGELFF.

Remarks on this clone: Coverage ceases 3 residues before the CDR3 finishes, and the germline J gene fills in the end. In the same sample, other DNA sequences code for this CDR3. The chain combines TRBV5-1 with TRBJ1-4; 7 bases match TRBD1. Germline V lookup: CDR1 SGHRS, CDR2 YFSETQ. V trimming: 3 bases; J trimming: 3 bases; junction bases outside the gene matches: 2. The CDR3 spans 14 residues. The CDR3 loop is CASSSGQANEKLFF. The covered CDR3 bases are TGCGCCAGCAGCTCCGGACAGGCTAATGAAAAA.

A word on this clone: The CDR3 extends 3 residues past the end of the read, so its final part is completed from the germline J gene. This chain uses TRBV27 with TRBJ1-5; D gene unclear. This CDR3 spans 14 amino acids. Trimming shortened V by 5 bases and J by 0 bases, and 8 bases separated the two germline ends. From germline, CDR1 is MNHEY and CDR2 SMNVEV (reference sequence). CDR3: CASSTQYSNQPQHF. The CDR3 bases that were read are TGTGCCAGCAGTACGCAGTATAGCAATCAGCCC.

To note about this clone: The CDR3 end is not reached by the read, which stops 3 residues before it; the germline J gene fills it in. The chain employs TRBV7-9 and TRBJ2-2; possible D gene TRBD1, 6 bases. The CDR3 spans 14 residues. Germline CDR1 reads SEHNR; CDR2 reads FQNEAQ (reference sequence). Trimming stripped 9 bases from V and 0 bases from J, with 11 bases between. CDR3 DNA (partial): TGTGCCAGGAGGGACACTTCGAACACCGGGGAG. Translated: CARRDTSNTGE. The CDR3 as a whole reads CARRDTSNTGELFF.

The covered CDR3 bases are TGTGCCTTCGGACAGGGGGCGCAAGGGGCCAACGTC. Its translation is CAFGQGAQGANV. The complete CDR3 reads CAFGQGAQGANVLTF. The V gene is TRBV30, the J gene TRBJ2-6; 11 bases fit TRBD1. The read comes to an end 3 residues before the CDR3 does, leaving the germline J gene to fill in the end. CDR1 and CDR2 (germline): GTSNPN, SVGIG (reference sequence). V gave up 7 bases and J gave up 4 bases; unmatched junction bases: 6. The CDR3 totals 15 residues.

As for this clone: The read halts 3 residues ahead of the CDR3 end, with the missing end drawn from the germline J gene. The chain links TRBV5-4 to TRBJ1-2; D is unresolved. In germline, CDR1 is SGHNT, CDR2 YYREEE (reference sequence). The germline V and J ends were trimmed by 0 bases and 5 bases, with 11 bases remaining between them. This CDR3 is 14 amino acids long. The sequenced part of the CDR3 DNA is TGTGCCAGCAGCTTGGATGAGGGCGTATATGGC. Its protein is CASSLDEGVYG. The full-length CDR3 reads as CASSLDEGVYGYTF. The variable domain in full, with the rest retrieved from reference TRBV5-4 and TRBJ1-2, is ETGVTQSPTHLIKTRGQQVTLRCSSQSGHNTVSWYQQALGQGPQFIFQYYREEENGRGNFPPRFSGLQFPNYSSELNVNALELDDSALYLCASSLDEGVYGYTFGSGTRLTVV.

In regard to this clone: The CDR3 extends 3 residues past the end of the read, so its final part is completed from the germline J gene. The rearrangement joins TRBV20-1 to TRBJ1-3, with D possibly TRBD1 on 6 matching bases. Trimming removed 5 bases at V and 3 bases at J, with 14 bases between. This CDR3 spans 14 amino acids. Germline assignment: CDR1 DFQATT and CDR2 SNEGSKA (reference sequence). Partial CDR3 DNA: TGCAGTGCTTCACAGGGTTCGGGTGGAAACACC. Its protein is CSASQGSGGNT. The whole CDR3 sequence reads CSASQGSGGNTIYF.

The CDR3 reads CSAPVPPGEKLFF. The covered CDR3 bases are TGCAGTGCTCCCGTCCCTCCCGGTGAAAAG. This chain uses TRBV20-1 with TRBJ2-2; no clear D. The read comes to an end 3 residues before the CDR3 does, leaving the germline J gene to fill in the end. CDR3 length equals 13 residues. CDR1 is DFQATT and CDR2 is SNEGSKA in the germline V gene (reference sequence).

As concerns this clone: The read is 3 residues too short to cover the CDR3 end, so that end is filled in from the germline J gene. V usage is TRBV13 and J usage is TRBJ1-1, with 7 nucleotides matching TRBD1. The CDR3 sequence is 17 residues long. Germline values: CDR1 PRHDT, CDR2 FYEKMQ (reference sequence). Unmatched junction bases numbered 11, after V lost 4 bases and J lost 0 bases. CDR3 DNA, as far as it was read: TGTGCCAGCAGCTCTTCACCATACACAGGGGTGAACACTGAA. This encodes CASSSSPYTGVNTE. The whole CDR3 protein is CASSSSPYTGVNTEAFF.

A word on this clone: The read halts 3 residues ahead of the CDR3 end, with the missing end drawn from the germline J gene. The V gene is TRBV19, the J gene TRBJ1-1; D is possibly TRBD1 (6 bases). The ends were cut back, 9 bases at V and 0 bases at J, with 17 bases in the middle. Germline CDR1 LNHDA, CDR2 SQIVND (reference sequence). This CDR3 has 15 residues. The covered CDR3 bases are TGTGCCAGCCTCAACTCCGACAGGATGAACACTGAA. This translates into CASLNSDRMNTE. The CDR3 in full is CASLNSDRMNTEAFF.

Turning to this clone: The observed sequence ends 3 residues before the CDR3 terminus, with the missing tail filled in from the germline J gene. J is TRBJ1-2 and V is TRBV2; D perhaps matches TRBD1 (5 bases). CDR1 SNHLY and CDR2 FYNNEI come from the germline V gene. This CDR3 has 11 amino acids. The CDR3 here is CASSGGGGYTF. The sequenced CDR3 bases are TGTGCCAGCTCGGGGGGGGGAGGC. Full variable domain (rest looked up from reference TRBV2 and TRBJ1-2): EPEVTQTPSHQVTQMGQEVILRCVPISNHLYFYWYRQILGQKVEFLVSFYNNEISEKSEIFDDQFSVERPDGSNFTLKIRSTKLEDSAMYFCASSGGGGYTFGSGTRLTVV.

To note about this clone: The sequence runs out 3 residues before the end of the CDR3; the remainder is reconstructed from the germline J gene. V gene TRBV5-1 combines with J gene TRBJ1-4; 8 bases align to TRBD1. CDR3 length equals 14 residues. Germline V gene lookup returns CDR1 SGHRS and CDR2 YFSETQ. V was pared by 2 bases and J by 8 bases, with 5 bases of the junction left unmatched. The CDR3 DNA, read in part, is TGCGCCAGCAGCTTTACAGGGGGGGACGAAAAA. Translating gives CASSFTGGDEK. The CDR3 reads in full as CASSFTGGDEKLFF.

Note on this clone: The read ends 3 residues early relative to the CDR3; the germline J gene fills the gap. The chain uses TRBV19 and TRBJ1-5; D perhaps matches TRBD1 (6 bases). This CDR3 contains 15 residues. Trimming removed 4 bases from V and 7 bases from J, with 17 bases in between. The germline V gene encodes CDR1 LNHDA and CDR2 SQIVND (reference sequence). The DNA read from the CDR3 is TGTGCCAGTAGTAGGGCGGCAGGGGAAGGACAGCCC. Protein sequence: CASSRAAGEGQP. The entire CDR3 protein is CASSRAAGEGQPQHF.

Concerning this clone: The CDR3 end is not reached by the read, which stops 3 residues before it; the germline J gene fills it in. The chain is built from TRBV16 and TRBJ1-1, with D possibly matching TRBD1 (6 bases). V shed 0 bases and J shed 3 bases, with 11 bases lying between them. The CDR3 loop spans 15 amino acids. The germline CDR1 and CDR2 sequences are KGHSY and FQNENV. CDR3 DNA (partial): TGTGCCAGCAGCCAATCAACAGAGGGGGACACTGAA. Translation gives CASSQSTEGDTE. The CDR3 in full is CASSQSTEGDTEAFF.

In the case of this clone: Read sequence stops 3 residues before the CDR3 end, and the germline J gene provides the missing end. The V call is TRBV28, the J call TRBJ2-7; 14 positions agree with TRBD2. The J segment lost 0 bases and the V segment lost 2 bases, leaving 12 bases of the junction unmatched. CDR1 and CDR2 from the germline V gene are MDHEN and SYDVKM. This CDR3 comprises 20 residues. The CDR3 spells CASSLRRLAGGPFGSYEQYF. The covered CDR3 bases are TGTGCCAGCAGTTTACGTAGACTAGCGGGGGGGCCGTTTGGCTCCTACGAG.

A note on this clone: The read gets to within 3 residues of the CDR3 end, and the germline J gene fills in the rest. The V gene is TRBV2, the J gene TRBJ2-1, with 13 bases identical to TRBD2. The length of the CDR3 is 15 residues. Trimming removed 6 bases from V and 7 bases from J; junction bases left unmatched: 6. CDR1 and CDR2 (germline): SNHLY, FYNNEI. The chain's CDR3 is CASRETSGRLNEQFF. CDR3 DNA (partial): TGTGCCAGCAGGGAGACTAGCGGGAGGTTGAATGAG. The complete variable domain, with remaining parts taken from reference TRBV2 and TRBJ2-1, reads EPEVTQTPSHQVTQMGQEVILRCVPISNHLYFYWYRQILGQKVEFLVSFYNNEISEKSEIFDDQFSVERPDGSNFTLKIRSTKLEDSAMYFCASRETSGRLNEQFFGPGTRLTVL.

Turning to this clone: The read ends 3 residues early relative to the CDR3; the germline J gene fills the gap. The chain uses TRBV7-9 and TRBJ2-2, with 9 bases aligning to TRBD1. The CDR3 sequence is 14 residues long. Germline V gene sequence: CDR1 SEHNR, CDR2 FQNEAQ (reference sequence). CDR3 DNA, as far as it was read: TGTGCCAGCAGCTTCGGACAGGGGTCTGAAAAG. This sequence encodes CASSFGQGSEK. The CDR3 reads in full as CASSFGQGSEKLFF.

Points on this clone: Read data end 3 residues before the CDR3 end; the end is taken from the germline J gene. The rearrangement uses TRBV5-5 and TRBJ1-1; D is uncertain. Germline V lookup: CDR1 SGHKS, CDR2 YYEKEE (reference sequence). V lost 4 bases and J lost 1, with 14 bases in between. There are 15 residues in the CDR3. The sequenced part of the CDR3 DNA is TGTGCCAGCAGCCCGGAGAGATCGGGGAACACTGAA. Its translation: CASSPERSGNTE. The complete CDR3 reads CASSPERSGNTEAFF.

Turning to this clone: The read gets to within 3 residues of the CDR3 end, and the germline J gene fills in the rest. This chain links TRBV18 with TRBJ2-5, with TRBD1 matching over 9 bases. Germline V CDR1 and CDR2: KGHSH, LQKENI. The CDR3 is made up of 16 amino acids. V trimming: 6 bases; J trimming: 2 bases; junction bases outside the gene matches: 10. The CDR3 protein is CASSRTGVNYQETQYF. CDR3 DNA (partial): TGTGCCAGCTCGAGGACAGGGGTAAACTATCAAGAGACC.

A remark on this clone: The CDR3 is cut off 3 residues early in the read; its end comes from the germline J gene. The chain recombines TRBV5-4 with TRBJ1-1; 7 nucleotides line up with TRBD1. The V segment lost 3 bases and the J segment 1 base; nucleotides outside the gene matches: 6. The CDR3 sequence is 15 residues long. Germline V CDR1 and CDR2: SGHNT, YYREEE (reference sequence). The CDR3 here is CASSSRTGSNTEAFF. The part of the CDR3 DNA that was read is TGTGCCAGCAGCTCAAGGACAGGCTCGAACACTGAA.

Remarks on this clone: Read sequence stops 3 residues before the CDR3 end, and the germline J gene provides the missing end. The chain joins TRBV5-1 to TRBJ2-1, with a weak D call TRBD1 (6 bases). Trimming left V 0 bases short and J 7 bases short, with 11 bases between. Germline V CDR1 and CDR2: SGHRS, YFSETQ. The CDR3 spans 14 residues. The sequenced part of the CDR3 DNA is TGCGCCAGCAGCTTGGGGACAGTAGTTAATGAG. Protein: CASSLGTVVNE. The whole CDR3 sequence reads CASSLGTVVNEQFF.

Note on this clone: From the germline J gene comes the end of the CDR3, since the read stops 3 residues before it. The chain has TRBV6-4 and TRBJ1-3; 7 bases map to TRBD1. V trimming: 11 bases; J trimming: 4 bases; junction bases outside the gene matches: 8. The CDR3 runs to 13 residues. Germline V lookup: CDR1 MRHNA, CDR2 SNTAGT. This chain's CDR3 is CARHKQGGNTIYF. CDR3 DNA (partial): TGTGCCCGTCACAAACAGGGGGGAAACACC.